The rows below give T cell receptor beta chains drawn from one sample of a study of CD8 T cells in ankylosing spondylitis. TCRdb analysed the 5' RACE reads with MiXCR anew, one entry per CDR3 protein. The table has around 180,000 distinct CDR3 sequences, roughly 13% seen once; the top ten hold roughly 9.6%. The sequenced material came from blood, either unsorted or a sorted T cell fraction (not recorded which). The source is a female donor with ankylosing spondylitis or in good health (not recorded which). The CDR3 runs from the conserved cysteine through the conserved F or W. D genes are given only for firm matches. Rows give clone size only sometimes, using once, few, many, or a class for an expanded clone.

many	NA	TRBV15	TRBJ1-1	CATSRDRGVTRAFF	TGTGCCACCAGCAGAGATAGGGGGGTGACCCGAGCTTTCTTT
NA	NA	TRBV21-1	TRBJ2-2	CASSKAGLTAGELFF	TGTGCCAGCAGCAAAGCCGGACTAACGGCCGGGGAGCTGTTTTTT
few	TRBD2	TRBV15	TRBJ2-7	CATSRDPAGESEQYF	TGTGCCACCAGCAGAGATCCGGCGGGGGAGAGCGAGCAGTACTTC
NA	TRBD2	TRBV7-9	TRBJ2-1	CASSLPGLAEREQFF	TGTGCCAGCAGCTTACCGGGACTAGCGGAAAGAGAGCAGTTCTTC
many	NA	TRBV6-6	TRBJ2-4	CASSSPVSGIQYF	TGTGCCAGCAGTTCCCCGGTTTCTGGCATTCAGTACTTC
many	TRBD2	TRBV28	TRBJ2-7	CASSLWTSGTYEQYF	TGTGCCAGCAGTTTATGGACTAGCGGGACCTACGAGCAGTACTTC
NA	NA	TRBV19	TRBJ1-6	CASSRRGPPNSPLHF	TGTGCCAGTAGCAGGCGCGGGCCCCCAAATTCACCCCTCCACTTT
many	NA	TRBV3-1	TRBJ2-1	CASSRMGPPSLNEQFF	TGTGCCAGCAGTCGGATGGGGCCCCCCTCCCTCAATGAGCAGTTCTTC
many	NA	TRBV7-9	TRBJ2-1	CASSLMGGNNEQFF	TGTGCCAGCAGCTTAATGGGCGGAAACAATGAGCAGTTCTTC
many	NA	TRBV7-3	TRBJ2-3	CASSLERPDTQYF	TGTGCCAGCAGCTTAGAAAGGCCAGATACGCAGTATTTT
many	TRBD2	TRBV20-1	TRBJ2-1	CSRSGRAIRNEQFF	TGCAGTCGAAGCGGGAGGGCCATTAGGAATGAGCAGTTCTTC
few	TRBD2	TRBV11-2	TRBJ2-1	CASSIWTSGIYYNEQFF	TGTGCCAGCAGCATATGGACTAGCGGGATTTACTACAATGAGCAGTTCTTC
many	NA	TRBV27	TRBJ2-1	CASSLYGRNNEQFF	TGTGCCAGCAGTTTATACGGGAGAAACAATGAGCAGTTCTTC
many	NA	TRBV4-3	TRBJ1-1	CASSVTGLLNTEAFF	TGCGCCAGCAGCGTCACCGGACTACTCAACACTGAAGCTTTCTTT
NA	TRBD1	TRBV11-3	TRBJ2-7	CASSHGQGYEQYF	TGTGCCAGCAGCCACGGACAGGGCTACGAGCAGTACTTC
many	NA	TRBV9	TRBJ2-1	CASSFTSGEQFF	TGTGCCAGCAGCTTTACTAGTGGCGAGCAGTTCTTC
NA	TRBD2	TRBV7-2	TRBJ2-1	CASSLTSPGGLVF	TGTGCCAGCAGCTTAACTTCCCCGGGAGGGTTGGTCTTC
NA	NA	TRBV20-1	TRBJ2-1	CSASLYNEQFF	TGCAGTGCGAGTCTTTACAATGAGCAGTTCTTC
NA	NA	TRBV7-2	TRBJ1-6	CASSLVHGGNSPLHF	TGTGCCAGCAGCTTAGTACACGGGGGTAATTCACCCCTCCACTTT
NA	NA	TRBV7-2	TRBJ2-7	CASSLAIWDRQYF	TGTGCCAGCAGCTTAGCGATCTGGGATAGGCAGTACTTC
NA	NA	TRBV7-6	TRBJ1-6	CASSLRPSYSPLHF	TGTGCCAGCAGCCTCCGGCCCTCATATTCACCCCTCCACTTT
many	NA	TRBV6-2/TRBV6-3	TRBJ2-3	CANPLLWDSTDTQYF	TGTGCCAACCCGCTGTTGTGGGACTCCACAGATACGCAGTATTTT
many	NA	TRBV12-3/TRBV12-4	TRBJ2-3	CASSLTGLYTDTQYF	TGTGCCAGCAGTTTAACGGGACTCTACACAGATACGCAGTATTTT
NA	TRBD1	TRBV5-1	TRBJ2-5	CASSSRTGTGIETQYF	TGCGCCAGCAGCTCAAGGACAGGGACGGGTATAGAGACCCAGTACTTC
few	TRBD1	TRBV9	TRBJ2-5	CASSGQGQGQETQYF	TGTGCCAGCAGCGGACAAGGACAGGGCCAAGAGACCCAGTACTTC
many	NA	TRBV24-1	TRBJ2-3	CATSDARGSVDTQYF	TGTGCCACCAGTGACGCCAGGGGATCAGTAGATACGCAGTATTTT
NA	NA	TRBV6-4	TRBJ2-3	CASSDSGSATADTQYF	TGTGCCAGCAGTGACTCGGGCTCCGCCACCGCAGATACGCAGTATTTT
many	NA	TRBV12-3/TRBV12-4	TRBJ1-2	CASSRRQEGYTF	TGTGCCAGCAGCCGAAGACAGGAAGGCTACACCTTC
many	NA	TRBV28	TRBJ2-7	CASSSPHYGAYEQYF	TGTGCCAGCAGTTCACCTCATTACGGGGCCTACGAGCAGTACTTC
NA	NA	TRBV30	TRBJ2-7	CAWSDTNEQYF	TGTGCCTGGAGCGATACAAACGAGCAGTACTTC
many	TRBD1	TRBV29-1	TRBJ1-5	CSVEKASRRTGEGNQPQHF	TGCAGCGTTGAAAAGGCTTCACGGAGGACAGGGGAGGGCAATCAGCCCCAGCATTTT
few	TRBD2	TRBV12-3/TRBV12-4	TRBJ2-5	CASRPGTTETQYF	TGTGCCAGCAGACCCGGGACTACTGAGACCCAGTACTTC
few	NA	TRBV20-1	TRBJ2-1	CSARDSQGNYNEQFF	TGCAGTGCTAGGGACAGTCAGGGAAACTACAATGAGCAGTTCTTC
once	TRBD2	TRBV20-1	TRBJ2-1	CSATGLDSNEQFF	TGCAGTGCTACGGGACTAGATAGTAATGAGCAGTTCTTC
NA	TRBD1	TRBV27	TRBJ2-7	CASSLSGQGGSYEQYF	TGTGCCAGCAGTCTCTCGGGACAGGGGGGGTCCTACGAGCAGTACTTC
NA	TRBD2	TRBV24-1	TRBJ2-1	CASDRGGYNEQFF	TGTGCCAGTGATCGGGGGGGGTACAATGAGCAGTTCTTC
many	TRBD2	TRBV11-1	TRBJ2-1	CASSLAMGTSREQFF	TGTGCCAGCAGCTTAGCGATGGGGACTAGTCGCGAGCAGTTCTTC
many	TRBD1	TRBV7-8	TRBJ2-5	CASRWDRETVETQYF	TGTGCCAGCAGGTGGGACAGGGAGACTGTAGAGACCCAGTACTTC
few	TRBD2	TRBV5-1	TRBJ2-1	CASSFQLAEGNEQFF	TGCGCCAGCAGCTTCCAACTAGCGGAGGGTAATGAGCAGTTCTTC
many	TRBD1	TRBV20-1	TRBJ1-1	CSAYRGQVNTEAFF	TGCAGTGCTTATAGGGGACAGGTGAACACTGAAGCTTTCTTT
NA	TRBD2	TRBV5-1	TRBJ2-6	CASSLGSAGESSGANVLTF	TGCGCCAGCAGCTTGGGATCGGCGGGAGAGAGCTCTGGGGCCAACGTCCTGACTTTC
many	NA	TRBV7-8	TRBJ1-5	CASSLGWGAQPQHF	TGTGCCAGCAGCTTAGGCTGGGGGGCCCAGCCCCAGCATTTT
NA	NA	TRBV18	TRBJ2-5	CASSPRRQIQETQYF	TGTGCCAGCTCACCCCGGCGACAGATTCAAGAGACCCAGTACTTC
many	NA	TRBV2	TRBJ2-2	CASRRLVNTGELFF	TGTGCCAGCAGGAGACTTGTAAACACCGGGGAGCTGTTTTTT
NA	TRBD1	TRBV28	TRBJ2-5	CVSSLTGVVETQYF	TGTGTCAGCAGTTTAACAGGGGTGGTAGAGACCCAGTACTTC
NA	NA	TRBV20-1	TRBJ1-2	CSAVSGVGGYTF	TGCAGTGCTGTTTCAGGGGTGGGTGGCTACACCTTC
NA	NA	TRBV29-1	TRBJ2-7	CSGGTSPSDEQYF	TGCAGCGGGGGGACTTCCCCCTCGGACGAGCAGTACTTC
many	NA	TRBV25-1	TRBJ2-7	CASSPPGVAYEQYF	TGTGCCAGCAGTCCACCAGGGGTAGCCTACGAGCAGTACTTC
NA	NA	TRBV7-9	TRBJ1-1	CASSPLRGALNTEAFF	TGTGCCAGCAGCCCCCTCCGGGGCGCCCTGAACACTGAAGCTTTCTTT
NA	TRBD2	TRBV20-1	TRBJ2-3	CSATTSREIGTQYF	TGCAGTGCTACGACTAGCAGGGAGATCGGTACGCAGTATTTT
NA	TRBD2	TRBV4-3	TRBJ2-1	CVSSQVGTSGGNEQFF	TGCGTCAGCAGCCAAGTCGGGACTAGCGGAGGTAATGAGCAGTTCTTC